This TCR beta chain was captured by sequencing in a study of OX40 agonist ivuxolimab in advanced cancers. Repertoires were generated with immunoSEQ multiplex PCR, while TCRdb's copy carries only in-frame clones and drops some. The sample carries about 46,000 clones, around 91% recorded once. The length of the CDR3 is 16 residues. Germline V gene lookup returns CDR1 PRHDT and CDR2 FYEKMQ (reference sequence). V trimming: 2 bases; J trimming: 2 bases; junction bases outside the gene matches: 9. Here the sequenced sample was CD4+ or CD8+ T cells sorted from blood, taken in a trial of the OX40 agonist ivuxolimab. This receptor was identified in an adult with an advanced solid tumor such as melanoma, head and neck, liver or kidney cancer. The gene calls are TRBV13 and TRBJ2-7; TRBD2 matches 7 bases. DNA of the CDR3: TGTGCCAGCAGCTTATTATCCAGCGGGGCCCCCTACGAGCAGTACTTC. Translated, it gives CASSLLSSGAPYEQYF.